Presented here are 28 T cell receptor beta chains from one specimen sequenced in a study of shared clonotypes between healthy human individuals. The method was immunoSEQ multiplex PCR; TCRdb's version includes in-frame clones alone and lacks a portion of them. This repertoire shows around 550,000 clones, 85% to 95% found once; its top ten account for 0.095% to 0.14%. Naive CD8 isolation took CD45RO-negative cells positively selected for CCR7 and excluded terminally differentiated effector memory CD45RA+ cells. Sequenced: naive CD8+ T cells sorted from blood. These receptor sequences come from a woman in her twenties or thirties in good health.

Worth noting for this clone: The same CDR3 arises from other DNA sequences in this sample as well. The V and J genes are TRBV28 and TRBJ2-7; D may correspond to TRBD1 or TRBD2 (5 bases each). V gave up 5 bases and J gave up 3 bases, with 11 bases separating them. The length of the CDR3 is 13 residues. Per germline, CDR1 MDHEN and CDR2 SYDVKM. CDR3 protein: CASSEGQGYEQYF. The DNA of the CDR3 is TGTGCCAGCAGTGAGGGCCAGGGCTACGAGCAGTACTTC.

This CDR3 reads CASSYRSNQPQHF. CDR3 in DNA: TGTGCCAGCAGTTACCGTAGCAATCAGCCCCAGCATTTT. The chain links TRBV27 to TRBJ1-5; no reliable D call. The CDR3 extends over 13 amino acids. The germline CDR1 and CDR2 sequences are MNHEY and SMNVEV (reference sequence). Trimming stripped 4 bases from V and 0 bases from J, with 4 bases between.

V usage is TRBV10-3 and J usage is TRBJ2-3, with TRBD2 as a possible D gene (5 bases). CDR3 length equals 13 residues. With 9 bases removed from V and 4 bases from J, the gap between germline ends came to 14 bases. Germline CDR1 is ENHRY and CDR2 is SYGVKD. Here the CDR3 DNA reads TGTGCCATTCTAGCCGAGAGTGCAGATACGCAGTATTTT. The encoded protein is CAILAESADTQYF.

V usage is TRBV28 and J usage is TRBJ2-7, with 8 bases matching TRBD1. The CDR3 runs 16 residues. The V gene's germline CDR1 is MDHEN and CDR2 SYDVKM. Unmatched junction bases numbered 8, after V lost 3 bases and J lost 1 base. CDR3 sequence reads: CASSFSSGDRSYEQYF. CDR3 sequence (DNA): TGTGCCAGCAGTTTCTCATCCGGGGACAGGTCCTACGAGCAGTACTTC.

This chain joins TRBV18 and TRBJ2-1; maybe TRBD2 (7 bases). V lost 2 bases to trimming and J lost 8 bases, with 13 bases between them. The CDR3 is 14 residues long. Per the germline V gene, CDR1 is KGHSH and CDR2 is LQKENI. The CDR3 DNA follows: TGTGCCAGCTCACCAGGGGGCAGCGGGGATGAGCAGTTCTTC. Its translation is CASSPGGSGDEQFF.

This chain uses TRBV27 with TRBJ1-4, with TRBD1 identical over 9 bases. The CDR3 extends over 15 amino acids. J gave up 7 bases and V 4 bases, and 7 bases lay outside the gene matches. Per the germline V gene, CDR1 is MNHEY and CDR2 is SMNVEV (reference sequence). DNA of the CDR3: TGTGCCAGCAGTTCCTCCGGGACAGGGATTGAAAAACTGTTTTTT. It is translated as CASSSSGTGIEKLFF. Based on the CDR3 plus reference TRBV27 and TRBJ1-4, the full variable domain is EAQVTQNPRYLITVTGKKLTVTCSQNMNHEYMSWYRQDPGLGLRQIYYSMNVEVTDKGDVPEGYKVSRKEKRNFPLILESPSPNQTSLYFCASSSSGTGIEKLFFGSGTQLSVL.

This clone was recorded a few times. The genes are TRBV19 and TRBJ1-5, with D unclear. V was cut by 5 bases and J by 6 bases, with 5 bases left in between. The CDR3 consists of 11 residues. CDR1 is LNHDA and CDR2 is SQIVND in the germline V gene (reference sequence). The CDR3 spells CASSQGQPQHF. For the CDR3, the DNA is TGTGCCAGTAGTCAAGGTCAGCCCCAGCATTTT.

The chain employs TRBV6-5 and TRBJ2-7; 10 bases match TRBD2. The CDR3 is made up of 15 amino acids. Trimming cost V 6 bases and J 2 bases; bases outside gene matches: 7. Germline V CDR1 and CDR2: MNHEY, SVGAGI. The CDR3 spells CASSPLAGATYEQYF. In DNA form, the CDR3 reads TGTGCCAGCAGCCCTCTAGCGGGAGCTACCTACGAGCAGTACTTC.

Details on this clone: This sample includes further DNA sequences coding for the same CDR3. The chain couples TRBV7-3 to TRBJ2-7, with TRBD2 matching over 9 bases. CDR1 and CDR2 (germline): SGHTA, FQGTGA. This CDR3 has 14 residues. Unmatched junction bases numbered 2, after V lost 3 bases and J lost 2 bases. Here the CDR3 DNA reads TGTGCCAGCAGCTTGGCGGGAGGGACCTACGAGCAGTACTTC. It translates to CASSLAGGTYEQYF. Combining the CDR3 with reference TRBV7-3 and TRBJ2-7 gives the whole variable domain GAGVSQTPSNKVTEKGKYVELRCDPISGHTALYWYRQSLGQGPEFLIYFQGTGAADDSGLPNDRFFAVRPEGSVSTLKIQRTERGDSAVYLCASSLAGGTYEQYFGPGTRLTVT.

Worth noting for this clone: Other DNA sequences within the sample encode an identical CDR3. This chain links TRBV5-4 with TRBJ1-1; no clear D. Trimming left V 3 bases short and J 6 bases short, with 6 bases between. This CDR3 is 11 amino acids long. Germline loops: CDR1 SGHNT, CDR2 YYREEE (reference sequence). The CDR3 loop reads CASSSVSEAFF. CDR3 DNA: TGTGCCAGCAGCTCCGTCTCTGAAGCTTTCTTT.

The J gene is TRBJ2-1, the V gene TRBV5-4; D uncertain. CDR1 SGHNT and CDR2 YYREEE come from the germline V gene (reference sequence). This CDR3 spans 13 amino acids. V was clipped by 1 base and J by 6 bases, with 8 bases between them. The CDR3: CASSLSSINEQFF. CDR3 in DNA: TGTGCCAGCAGCTTGTCCTCCATCAATGAGCAGTTCTTC.

A remark on this clone: Other DNA sequences in the sample encode the same CDR3. The CDR3 sequence is CASSFWGGNQPQHF. The CDR3 nucleotides read TGTGCCAGCAGCTTCTGGGGTGGCAATCAGCCCCAGCATTTT. This chain joins TRBV5-4 and TRBJ1-5; D gene ambiguous. Trimming took 2 bases from V and 2 from J, leaving 8 bases between them. Germline lookup yields CDR1 SGHNT and CDR2 YYREEE (reference sequence). The CDR3 has 14 amino acids.

The J gene is TRBJ2-1, the V gene TRBV7-8, with a possible D match to TRBD2 (6 bases). The V and J ends lost 4 bases and 4 bases respectively, with 14 bases between them. Germline values: CDR1 SGHVS, CDR2 FQNEAQ. The CDR3 loop spans 15 amino acids. The DNA for the CDR3 is TGTGCCAGCAGCTCCCCGACTAGTCTTTACAATGAGCAGTTCTTC. Amino acid sequence: CASSSPTSLYNEQFF.

The chain is built from TRBV6-5 and TRBJ2-7; D ambiguous. Trimming left V 0 bases short and J 2 bases short, with 11 bases between. CDR1 and CDR2 (germline): MNHEY, SVGAGI. The CDR3 runs to 15 residues. Written as DNA, the CDR3 is TGTGCCAGCAGTTACTCGAATACTGGGGCCTACGAGCAGTACTTC. Its translation: CASSYSNTGAYEQYF.

V and J are TRBV7-3 and TRBJ2-3; 9 bases align to TRBD1. Trimming at V came to 5 bases and at J to 7 bases, leaving 7 bases not matched to a gene. The CDR3 extends over 14 amino acids. Germline V gene lookup returns CDR1 SGHTA and CDR2 FQGTGA. This chain's CDR3 is CASSPGTGSNTQYF. The CDR3 bases are TGTGCCAGCAGCCCCGGGACAGGGTCAAATACGCAGTATTTT.

The chain couples TRBV27 to TRBJ2-1; TRBD2 matches at 9 bases. This CDR3 has 15 residues. Trimming took 5 bases from V and 3 from J; bases not matched to a gene: 5. From germline, CDR1 is MNHEY and CDR2 SMNVEV (reference sequence). The CDR3 loop reads CASSTGLASYNEQFF. In DNA, the CDR3 is TGTGCCAGCAGTACCGGACTAGCGAGCTACAATGAGCAGTTCTTC.

This clone was seen just once. The chain combines TRBV29-1 with TRBJ2-3; weak D call: TRBD2 (5 bases). CDR3 length: 15 amino acids. In germline, CDR1 is SQVTM, CDR2 ANQGSEA. V was shortened by 2 bases and J by 1 base, with 13 bases between the two germline ends. The CDR3 region is CSVENAGGGTDTQYF. The CDR3 bases are TGCAGCGTTGAAAATGCGGGTGGCGGCACAGATACGCAGTATTTT.

The J gene is TRBJ1-5, the V gene TRBV25-1; 9 bases match TRBD1. Trimming removed 10 bases from V and 4 bases from J; junction bases left unmatched: 5. From germline, CDR1 is MGHDK and CDR2 SYGVNS. This CDR3 spans 13 amino acids. DNA for the CDR3: TGTGCCACCACAGGGGGCGGAAATCAGCCCCAGCATTTT. Its protein product is CATTGGGNQPQHF.

V and J are TRBV27 and TRBJ2-7; D is unresolved. There are 13 residues in the CDR3. Germline CDR1 MNHEY, CDR2 SMNVEV (reference sequence). Trimming took 2 bases from V and 3 from J, leaving 8 bases between them. The CDR3 spells CASSLLPGYEQYF. CDR3 DNA sequence: TGTGCCAGCAGTTTACTTCCGGGCTACGAGCAGTACTTC.

This clone was observed a single time. The rearrangement uses TRBV5-1 and TRBJ1-3, with a tentative D call TRBD1 (6 bases). Trimming took off 4 bases at V and 1 base at J, with 15 bases between the two ends. CDR1 and CDR2 from the germline V gene are SGHRS and YFSETQ. The CDR3 totals 16 residues. For the CDR3, the DNA is TGCGCCAGCAGCGTCCAGGACAGTCGATCTGGAAACACCATATATTTT. Amino acid sequence: CASSVQDSRSGNTIYF.

The chain has TRBV11-3 and TRBJ2-1; 7 bases match TRBD2. V gave up 3 bases and J gave up 0 bases; unmatched junction bases: 5. The CDR3 runs to 16 residues. Germline V lookup: CDR1 SGHNT, CDR2 YENEEA. CDR3 bases: TGTGCCAGCAGCTTGACGGGAGGCGGCTCCTACAATGAGCAGTTCTTC. Protein: CASSLTGGGSYNEQFF.

This clone was found once. CDR3 protein: CASSEWTPYEQYF. In DNA form, the CDR3 reads TGCGCCAGCAGTGAGTGGACTCCCTACGAGCAGTACTTC. The chain joins TRBV10-2 to TRBJ2-7; possible D gene TRBD2, 5 bases. The V end lost 1 base, the J end lost 2 bases, and 6 bases lay between the germline ends. The CDR3 is 13 amino acids. Germline V gene lookup returns CDR1 WSHSY and CDR2 SAAADI.

The J gene is TRBJ2-1, the V gene TRBV27; no definite D call. The germline V and J ends were trimmed by 5 bases and 0 bases, with 8 bases remaining between them. CDR3 length: 14 residues. In germline, CDR1 is MNHEY, CDR2 SMNVEV (reference sequence). The CDR3 nucleotides read TGTGCCAGCAGTCCGATCAGCTCCTACAATGAGCAGTTCTTC. It codes for CASSPISSYNEQFF.

This clone was seen a handful of times. V is TRBV10-3 and J is TRBJ2-7; D unresolved. V lost 0 bases and J lost 5, with 8 bases in between. Germline CDR1 ENHRY, CDR2 SYGVKD. The CDR3 contains 13 residues. CDR3 amino acids: CAISESNFDEQYF. In DNA, the CDR3 is TGTGCCATCAGTGAGTCGAATTTTGACGAGCAGTACTTC.

V is TRBV10-1 and J is TRBJ2-2, with D hard to call. CDR1 and CDR2 (germline): WNHNN, SYGVQD (reference sequence). V was cut by 0 bases and J by 7 bases, with 9 bases left in between. This CDR3 region has 14 residues. CDR3 amino acids: CASSESRLIGELFF. The DNA of the CDR3 is TGCGCCAGCAGTGAGTCCCGCCTAATCGGGGAGCTGTTTTTT.

This chain connects TRBV28 to TRBJ2-1; possible D gene TRBD2, 5 bases. Germline values: CDR1 MDHEN, CDR2 SYDVKM. V was trimmed by 6 bases and J by 7 bases, leaving 22 bases between them. The length of the CDR3 is 16 residues. In nucleotides, the CDR3 is TGTGCCAGCAGCCTCAACCTGGACTGGAGGTTAAATGAGCAGTTCTTC. Its protein is CASSLNLDWRLNEQFF.

The CDR3 spells CASSLAGASISYEQYF. The CDR3 DNA follows: TGTGCCAGCAGCTTAGCGGGAGCCTCAATTTCCTACGAGCAGTACTTC. V gene TRBV7-2 combines with J gene TRBJ2-7; tentatively, D is TRBD2 (5 bases). CDR1 SGHTA and CDR2 FQGNSA come from the germline V gene. Trimming left V 0 bases short and J 1 base short, with 13 bases between. The CDR3 contains 16 residues. Complete variable domain (other parts from reference TRBV7-2 and TRBJ2-7): GAGVSQSPSNKVTEKGKDVELRCDPISGHTALYWYRQSLGQGLEFLIYFQGNSAPDKSGLPSDRFSAERTGGSVSTLTIQRTQQEDSAVYLCASSLAGASISYEQYFGPGTRLTVT.

CDR3 region: CASSPGVAGTSETQYF. DNA of the CDR3: TGTGCCAGCTCACCAGGCGTCGCAGGGACTTCGGAGACCCAGTACTTC. The J gene is TRBJ2-5, the V gene TRBV18; D may be TRBD2 (6 bases). From germline, CDR1 is KGHSH and CDR2 LQKENI. Between the trimmed V and J ends, which lost 2 bases and 5 bases, there was a span of 18 bases. The CDR3 consists of 16 residues.